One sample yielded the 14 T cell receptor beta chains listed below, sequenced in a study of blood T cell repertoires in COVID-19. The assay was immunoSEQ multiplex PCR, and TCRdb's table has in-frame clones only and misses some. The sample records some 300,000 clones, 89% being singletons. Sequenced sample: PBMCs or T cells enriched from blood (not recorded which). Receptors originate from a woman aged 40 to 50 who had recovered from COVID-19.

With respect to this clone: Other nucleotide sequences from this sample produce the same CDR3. The CDR3 protein is CASSLGLYNEQFF. The CDR3, as DNA: TGTGCCAGCAGCTTGGGACTTTACAATGAGCAGTTCTTC. The V call is TRBV7-3, the J call TRBJ2-1; D possibly corresponds to TRBD2 (6 bases). The CDR3 length is 13 residues. Germline lookup yields CDR1 SGHTA and CDR2 FQGTGA. V was cut by 3 bases and J by 4 bases, with 7 bases left in between.

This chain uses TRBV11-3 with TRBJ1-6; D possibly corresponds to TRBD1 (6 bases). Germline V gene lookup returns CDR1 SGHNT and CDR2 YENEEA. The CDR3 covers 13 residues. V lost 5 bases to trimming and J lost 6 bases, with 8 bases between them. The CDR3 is CASSPDSNSPLHF. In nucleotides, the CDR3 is TGTGCCAGCAGCCCGGACAGTAATTCACCCCTCCACTTT. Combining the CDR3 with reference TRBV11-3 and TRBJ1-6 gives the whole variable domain EAGVVQSPRYKIIEKKQPVAFWCNPISGHNTLYWYLQNLGQGPELLIRYENEEAVDDSQLPKDRFSAERLKGVDSTLKIQPAELGDSAVYLCASSPDSNSPLHFGNGTRLTVT.

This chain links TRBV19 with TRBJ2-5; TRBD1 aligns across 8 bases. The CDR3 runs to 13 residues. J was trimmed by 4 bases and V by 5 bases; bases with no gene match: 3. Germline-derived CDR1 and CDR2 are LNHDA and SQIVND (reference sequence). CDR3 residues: CASSPQGGETQYF. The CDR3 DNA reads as TGTGCCAGTAGTCCACAGGGGGGAGAGACCCAGTACTTC.

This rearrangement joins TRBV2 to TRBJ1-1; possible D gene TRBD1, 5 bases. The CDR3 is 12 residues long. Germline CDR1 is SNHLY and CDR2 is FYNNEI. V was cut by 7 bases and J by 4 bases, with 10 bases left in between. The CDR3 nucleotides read TGTGCCAGCAATGGGGGGGGCACTGAAGCTTTCTTT. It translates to CASNGGGTEAFF. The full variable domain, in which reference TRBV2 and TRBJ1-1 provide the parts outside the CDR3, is EPEVTQTPSHQVTQMGQEVILRCVPISNHLYFYWYRQILGQKVEFLVSFYNNEISEKSEIFDDQFSVERPDGSNFTLKIRSTKLEDSAMYFCASNGGGTEAFFGQGTRLTVV.

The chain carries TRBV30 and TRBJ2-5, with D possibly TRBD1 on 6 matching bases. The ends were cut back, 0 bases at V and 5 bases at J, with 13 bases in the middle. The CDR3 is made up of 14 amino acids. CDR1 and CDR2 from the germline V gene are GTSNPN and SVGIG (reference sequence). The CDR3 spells CAWSVKGVSETQYF. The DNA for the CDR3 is TGTGCCTGGAGTGTGAAGGGGGTTTCGGAGACCCAGTACTTC.

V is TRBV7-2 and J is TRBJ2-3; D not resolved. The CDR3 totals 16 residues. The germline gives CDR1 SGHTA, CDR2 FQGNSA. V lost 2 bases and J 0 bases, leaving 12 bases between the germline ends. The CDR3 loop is CASSLIADTSTDTQYF. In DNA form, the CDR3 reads TGTGCCAGCAGCTTAATCGCCGATACTAGCACAGATACGCAGTATTTT. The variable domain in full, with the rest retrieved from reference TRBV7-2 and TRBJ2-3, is GAGVSQSPSNKVTEKGKDVELRCDPISGHTALYWYRQSLGQGLEFLIYFQGNSAPDKSGLPSDRFSAERTGGSVSTLTIQRTQQEDSAVYLCASSLIADTSTDTQYFGPGTRLTVL.

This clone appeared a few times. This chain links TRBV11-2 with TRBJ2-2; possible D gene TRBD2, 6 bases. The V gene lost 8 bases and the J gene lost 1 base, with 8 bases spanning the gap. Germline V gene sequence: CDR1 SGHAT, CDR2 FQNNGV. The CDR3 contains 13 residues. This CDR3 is CASGDLNTGELFF. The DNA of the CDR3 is TGTGCCAGCGGGGACTTGAACACCGGGGAGCTGTTTTTT. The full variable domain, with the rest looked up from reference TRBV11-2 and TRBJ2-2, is EAGVAQSPRYKIIEKRQSVAFWCNPISGHATLYWYQQILGQGPKLLIQFQNNGVVDDSQLPKDRFSAERLKGVDSTLKIQPAKLEDSAVYLCASGDLNTGELFFGEGSRLTVL.

The CDR3 bases are TGTGCCAGCAGACCCGGGACATTTTTTAATCAGCCCCAGCATTTT. Translation: CASRPGTFFNQPQHF. The chain is built from TRBV7-3 and TRBJ1-5; TRBD1 might be the D (6 bases). The germline CDR1 and CDR2 sequences are SGHTA and FQGTGA. The CDR3 has 15 amino acids. V was shortened by 6 bases and J by 4 bases, with 16 bases between the two germline ends.

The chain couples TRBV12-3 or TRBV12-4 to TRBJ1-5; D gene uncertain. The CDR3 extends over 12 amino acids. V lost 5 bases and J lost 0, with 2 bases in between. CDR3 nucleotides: TGTGCCAGCAGTCGTAGCAATCAGCCCCAGCATTTT. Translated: CASSRSNQPQHF.

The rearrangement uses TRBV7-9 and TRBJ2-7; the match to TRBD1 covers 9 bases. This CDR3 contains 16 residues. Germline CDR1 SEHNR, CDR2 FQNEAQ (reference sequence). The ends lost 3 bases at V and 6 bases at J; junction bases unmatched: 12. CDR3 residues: CASSFSGPGQGFEQYF. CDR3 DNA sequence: TGTGCCAGCAGCTTTAGCGGCCCCGGACAGGGGTTCGAGCAGTACTTC.

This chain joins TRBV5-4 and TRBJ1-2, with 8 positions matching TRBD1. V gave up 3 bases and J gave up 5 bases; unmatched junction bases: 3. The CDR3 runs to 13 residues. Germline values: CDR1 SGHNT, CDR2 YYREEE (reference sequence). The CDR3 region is CASSSQGGYGYTF. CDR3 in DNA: TGTGCCAGCAGCTCACAGGGGGGATATGGCTACACCTTC.

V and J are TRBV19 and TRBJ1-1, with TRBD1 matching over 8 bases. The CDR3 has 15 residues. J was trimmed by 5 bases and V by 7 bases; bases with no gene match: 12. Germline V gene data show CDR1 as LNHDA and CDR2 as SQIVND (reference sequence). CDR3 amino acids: CASKRLQGVITEAFF. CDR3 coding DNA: TGTGCCAGTAAAAGGTTACAGGGGGTGATAACTGAAGCTTTCTTT.

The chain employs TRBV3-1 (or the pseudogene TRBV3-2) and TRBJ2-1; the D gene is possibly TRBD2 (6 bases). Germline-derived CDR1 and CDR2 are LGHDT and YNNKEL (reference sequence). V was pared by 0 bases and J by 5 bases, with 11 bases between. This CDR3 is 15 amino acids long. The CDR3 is CASSQDGGPNNEQFF. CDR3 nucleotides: TGTGCCAGCAGCCAAGATGGAGGGCCCAACAATGAGCAGTTCTTC.

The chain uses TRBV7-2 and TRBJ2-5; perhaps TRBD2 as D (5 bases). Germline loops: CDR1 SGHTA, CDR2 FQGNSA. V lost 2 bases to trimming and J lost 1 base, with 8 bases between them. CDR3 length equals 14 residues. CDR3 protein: CASSLTGIQETQYF. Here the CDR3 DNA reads TGTGCCAGCAGCTTAACCGGGATCCAAGAGACCCAGTACTTC.